This section outlines one T cell receptor (beta chain) sequence together with its context. Its antigen is not yet known. It has no much larger one-base neighbor in the sample; base qualities were not kept. Peripheral blood CD8+ and CD4+ T cells from healthy donors, Susac syndrome patients and multiple sclerosis patients were profiled by high-throughput TCR beta sequencing. The healthy donors served as controls matched for age and sex. Bulk CD8+ and CD4+ T cells were purified by magnetic negative isolation, whereas CD8+ TEMRA cells were enriched by FACS. Blood was drawn into EDTA tubes, processed within 24 hours, and PBMCs were isolated by density gradient centrifugation. PBMCs intended for TCR sequencing were frozen in liquid nitrogen and were later thawed in a 37 degrees C water bath. Purity of sorted or isolated CD4+, CD8+ and CD8+ TEMRA cells was at least 90%. RNA was extracted using the RNeasy kit, and roughly 0.5 to 1 microgram was reverse transcribed with random hexamers. TCR beta CDR3 regions were amplified with the immunoSEQ multiplex PCR assay covering 54 Vbeta and 13 Jbeta segments. PCR amplification bias was corrected by using a synthetic template baseline for primer optimization and computational correction. Regarding the original processing steps: Only productive sequences were kept, with reads annotated to V, D and J genes according to IMGT and analyzed in immunoSEQ Analyzer. Clonality was computed as one minus Shannon entropy normalized by log2 of the number of productive unique sequences. For each patient and control, public and private clones were evaluated within the 100 most prevalent clones. Clones were defined as Susac-specific if absent from the healthy and MS cohorts, from 1052 published viral clones and from other ImmuneACCESS disease sequences. TCRdb reprocessing: public reads trimmed at Q25 with fastp, clones called with MiXCR, in-frame beta chains kept. CDR3 protein duplicates are merged, each entry listing the most common genes and DNA. TCRdb assigned the V and J calls; the authors' analysis was not used. Here the sample has some 60,000 distinct CDR3 sequences; around nine tenths occur a single time. The ten most abundant clones make up 0.2% of the sample.

Sequences LGHDT (CDR1) and YNNKEL (CDR2) are obtained from the germline V gene (reference sequence). Germline trimming: 2 bases from V, 3 bases from J; junction bases outside gene matches: 7. The cysteine opens and the phenylalanine closes a CDR3 of 15 amino acids. Only the CDR3 region is kept as DNA, spanning 45 bases read in frame from base 1. The data are from a study of CD8 T cells in Susac syndrome (dated 2019 in TCRdb). For the wider study: The study used repertoire sequencing to test whether antigen drove CD8+ T cell activation and differentiation in Susac syndrome. Clonality of the CD8+ T cell repertoire was compared between about a dozen healthy donors, approximately 14 Susac syndrome patients and about 15 multiple sclerosis patients.

What the work shows at the level of the full study, not this receptor alone: The TCR sequencing and HLA analysis was acknowledged to have included a relatively small number of individuals.

The sequence derives from a human donor in good health. The rearranged segments are TRBV3-1 and TRBJ2-7, and TRBD1 matches 7 of the central bases. Sequenced: CD8+ T cells from PBMCs. The nucleotide sequence reads as follows: TGTGCCAGCAGCCAACTCCCCGGGGACAGCTACGAGCAGTACTTC. Its product reads: CASSQLPGDSYEQYF.